One sample yielded the 8 T cell receptor beta chains listed below, sequenced in a study of STAT5B mutations in CD4+ large granular lymphocyte leukemia. TCRdb's copy holds only in-frame clones and misses some; the assay was immunoSEQ multiplex PCR. The top ten clones hold around 2.6% of a sample with about 30,000 clones, 78% of them seen once. What was sequenced was CD4+ T cells from blood buffy coats. All receptors derive from a human donor in good health.

The rearrangement joins TRBV6-5 to TRBJ2-7, with TRBD1 identical over 10 bases. The CDR3 is 15 amino acids. J gave up 0 bases and V 6 bases, and 5 bases lay outside the gene matches. Per germline, CDR1 MNHEY and CDR2 SVGAGI. CDR3 protein: CASRPDRGPSYEQYF. For the CDR3, the DNA is TGTGCCAGCAGACCTGACAGGGGGCCCTCCTACGAGCAGTACTTC.

This clone was observed once. This chain uses TRBV11-2 with TRBJ2-5, with TRBD1 identical over 7 bases. V shed 1 base and J 5 bases; nucleotides not matched to a gene: 7. The CDR3 contains 15 residues. The germline gives CDR1 SGHAT, CDR2 FQNNGV. The CDR3 spells CASSLGTGSVETQYF. CDR3 nucleotide sequence: TGTGCCAGCAGCTTAGGGACAGGCTCAGTGGAGACCCAGTACTTC.

The chain has TRBV10-3 and TRBJ1-6; the D is unclear. The germline CDR1 and CDR2 sequences are ENHRY and SYGVKD. Deletions cut 0 bases from V and 7 bases from J, with 1 base between. The CDR3 covers 12 residues. This chain's CDR3 is CAISESNSPLHF. The CDR3 DNA reads as TGTGCCATCAGTGAGTCGAATTCACCCCTCCACTTT.

The chain combines TRBV18 with TRBJ2-5; 12 bases are a match to TRBD2. The CDR3 runs 16 residues. V lost 6 bases and J lost 6; bases outside the gene matches: 11. Germline CDR1 reads KGHSH; CDR2 reads LQKENI. CDR3 bases: TGTGCCAGCTCCCCTACGACTAGCGGGAGCTCGAAGACCCAGTACTTC. The encoded protein is CASSPTTSGSSKTQYF.

V and J are TRBV5-6 and TRBJ2-4; D is possibly TRBD1 (6 bases). Germline CDR1 and CDR2: SGHDT and YYEEEE. V shed 4 bases and J shed 10 bases, with 9 bases lying between them. The CDR3 sequence is 11 residues long. The CDR3 loop reads CASSLGGIQYF. Written as DNA, the CDR3 is TGTGCCAGCAGCCTAGGGGGAATTCAGTACTTC.

The chain couples TRBV21-1 to TRBJ1-4. TRBV21-1 is a known pseudogene. The CDR3 length is 20 residues. The chain's CDR3 is CASSLGGAGRENATNEKLFF. CDR3 sequence (DNA): TGTGCCAGCAGCTTGGGCGGGGCCGGGCGAGAGAATGCAACTAATGAAAAACTGTTTTTT.

This chain uses TRBV4-2 with TRBJ1-1; 7 positions agree with TRBD1. The CDR3 spans 14 residues. The V gene's germline CDR1 is LGHNA and CDR2 YNFKEQ. The junction had 6 bases not matched to a gene; V was cut back by 0 bases and J by 8 bases. As DNA, the CDR3 is TGTGCCAGCAGCCAAGAGGTGGACAGGCCAGAAGCTTTCTTT. It specifies CASSQEVDRPEAFF.

CDR3 bases: TGTGCCAGCAGTGAAAGTATGGGAAGGACAATTGAGCAGTTCTTC. It specifies CASSESMGRTIEQFF. The V and J genes are TRBV6-1 and TRBJ2-1; D is possibly TRBD1 (5 bases). CDR3 size: 15 residues. With 2 bases removed from V and 9 bases from J, the gap between germline ends came to 17 bases. Germline V gene sequence: CDR1 MNHNS, CDR2 SASEGT.